Sequencing of this T cell receptor (beta chain) was carried out in a study of blood T cells in healthy people across ages. Study outcomes and limitations: With donor CMV status unknown, expanded clonotype changes were possibly confounded. Calculation of diversity from one million T cells yielded estimates considered to be underestimates.

V was clipped by 5 bases and J by 2 bases; unmatched bases: 4. CDR1 and CDR2 from the germline V gene are LGHNA and YSLEER. CDR3 length equals 15 residues. A few counts support this clonotype. Its specificity is not known. A second PCR of roughly 7 to 11 cycles used a sample-barcoded 5' primer and a J-beta primer mix. MiXCR, run by TCRdb on the 5' RACE reads, gives a single entry per CDR3 protein. The data contain a few hundred thousand distinct CDR3 sequences, roughly a quarter of them singletons. At least 7 million PBMCs were isolated per sample. These data also formed part of another study, on T cells of mothers and their children.

This chain links TRBV4-3 with TRBJ2-1, with 9 bases matching TRBD2. The TCR originated in a boy younger than 10 in good health. Material: blood. CDR3 region: CASSITSGPYNEQFF. Here the CDR3 DNA reads TGCGCCAGCAGCATTACTAGCGGGCCCTACAATGAGCAGTTCTTC.